The rows below give T cell receptor beta chains drawn from one sample of a study of immune heterogeneity within non-small cell lung tumors. TCRdb used MiXCR to reprocess the multiplex PCR reads, holding one entry per CDR3 protein. The repertoire holds tens of thousands of distinct CDR3 sequences, with about 25% as singletons. The sample comprised lung tumor tissue. These receptors all come from a man aged 35-49 years with non-small cell lung cancer. The CDR3 runs from the conserved cysteine through the conserved F or W. Fields, in order: clone size, J gene, D gene, V gene, CDR3 protein. The D gene is left open where the match is weak. Expanded clones get a size class; other rows say once, few or many, or leave the size out.

medium-sized	TRBJ1-5	TRBD1	TRBV18	CASSTGVQPQHF
NA	TRBJ2-7	TRBD1	TRBV4-1	CASSQEGQGYEQYF
many	TRBJ2-1	TRBD2	TRBV6-2/TRBV6-3	CASSSPGLAGVYNEQFF
many	TRBJ1-5	NA	TRBV19	CASTLGGAPSQPQHF
many	TRBJ1-1	NA	TRBV29-1	CSVVFDRLMNTEAFF
few	TRBJ2-7	TRBD1	TRBV5-6	CASSLGTGGRQYF
NA	TRBJ1-1	TRBD1	TRBV19	CASQHRTGGAEAFF
NA	TRBJ2-1	TRBD2	TRBV9	CASIVSGSSHNEQFF
many	TRBJ2-2	TRBD1	TRBV7-6	CASSLLSTGWVNGELFF
few	TRBJ2-7	TRBD2	TRBV5-1	CASSSGLAGSEQYF
NA	TRBJ1-1	NA	TRBV4-1	CASSQDHGPTEAFF
medium-sized	TRBJ2-7	NA	TRBV27	CASSLFPRTPYEQYF
NA	TRBJ2-1	TRBD2	TRBV7-9	CASSLLLTSGSKSEQFF
NA	TRBJ2-7	TRBD2	TRBV10-3	CAIGSGEQYF
few	TRBJ2-1	NA	TRBV28	CASSLQGHEQFF
many	TRBJ1-4	TRBD1	TRBV20-1	CSARSPGQENEKLFF
many	TRBJ2-7	TRBD1	TRBV5-1	CASRTGTATYEQYF
many	TRBJ2-7	TRBD1	TRBV5-1	CASSLEGQSSYEQYF
NA	TRBJ1-1	NA	TRBV9	CASSAYEWGNTEAFF
many	TRBJ1-1	NA	TRBV28	CASSDALLNTEAFF
many	TRBJ2-2	NA	TRBV4-3	CASSEDGGVNTGELFF
NA	TRBJ2-5	NA	TRBV6-5	CASSSGTQGTQYF
few	TRBJ2-4	TRBD1	TRBV19	CASSTQGRGGKNIQYF
NA	TRBJ2-1	NA	TRBV7-9	CASSAGLFGEQFF
many	TRBJ2-5	NA	TRBV7-7	CASSFQGVETQYF
NA	TRBJ2-7	TRBD1	TRBV7-9	CASTPWGQGDFEQYF
NA	TRBJ2-2	NA	TRBV11-3	CASSYTSNTGELFF
many	TRBJ1-2	TRBD1	TRBV29-1	CSVPGQGVYGYTF
many	TRBJ2-1	NA	TRBV24-1	CATSDLTAGEQFF
many	TRBJ1-3	NA	TRBV6-6	CASSYSVSGTRRGSIYF
medium-sized	TRBJ2-7	TRBD2	TRBV13	CASSPRTSGVRAGEQYF
many	TRBJ1-2	TRBD1	TRBV6-2/TRBV6-3	CASTGTGHGYTF
many	TRBJ1-1	NA	TRBV12-3/TRBV12-4	CASSFGGPAMNTEAFF
medium-sized	TRBJ1-6	NA	TRBV11-2	CASSPQFSNSPLHF
many	TRBJ2-7	TRBD1	TRBV4-1	CASSHNPGQGSHEQYF
many	TRBJ2-2	NA	TRBV3-1	CASSQDRGWGDGTGELFF
medium-sized	TRBJ1-3	NA	TRBV7-2	CASSLAGSSSGNTIYF
few	TRBJ1-2	NA	TRBV4-3	CASSLFVNYGYTF
many	TRBJ2-3	NA	TRBV11-2	CASRPPSGDTQYF
medium-sized	TRBJ2-2	NA	TRBV6-1	CASSPSGHGTDTGELFF
medium-sized	TRBJ1-2	NA	TRBV5-1	CASRKQGIGGYGYTF
NA	TRBJ1-1	NA	TRBV20-1	CSARTEKNTEAFF
few	TRBJ2-6	TRBD2	TRBV4-1	CASSQDHSGRAGANVLTF
NA	TRBJ2-7	NA	TRBV5-1	CASSLTLSEGNDEQYF
large	TRBJ2-1	TRBD2	TRBV6-2/TRBV6-3	CASRRTSGLSYNEQFF
many	TRBJ1-2	NA	TRBV5-1	CASSLGTDYNYGYTF
many	TRBJ1-1	NA	TRBV12-3/TRBV12-4	CASKISGRDTEAFF
NA	TRBJ2-7	TRBD2	TRBV11-2	CASSLDPPRPGGRTYYEQYF
many	TRBJ2-1	NA	TRBV5-1	CASSLARSSYNEQFF
NA	TRBJ1-1	TRBD1	TRBV4-1	CAPRRQGDTEAFF
NA	TRBJ1-6	NA	TRBV20-1	CSARKQENNSTLHF
NA	TRBJ2-5	NA	TRBV20-1	CSARDVQGQETQYF
many	TRBJ1-2	NA	TRBV6-1	CASSEPGHRTGYTF
many	TRBJ2-1	NA	TRBV4-2	CASSQGGGEQFF
many	TRBJ2-1	NA	TRBV20-1	CSARDKNEQFF
NA	TRBJ1-6	NA	TRBV20-1	CSAVNSQLGTRFNSPLHF